The entry that follows covers one T cell receptor (beta chain) sequence. Methods used by the authors: Quantification of nucleated cells was approximated via reference gene primer amplification. Sequenced by immunoSEQ multiplex PCR; TCRdb stores in-frame clones only, minus some. D and trimming come from the DNA, and the V and J calls and clone size come from that table. In the table there are roughly 100,000 clones, 85% to 95% of which are singletons. There are 15 residues in the CDR3. Between the trimmed V and J ends, which lost 4 bases and 3 bases, there was a span of 16 bases. Germline V gene lookup returns CDR1 MGHRA and CDR2 YSYEKL. This sample is drawn from a study of blood T cell repertoires in COVID-19. Study-level background: COVID-19 samples from acute and convalescent phases originated in the United States, Italy and Spain. In each case, the material was cDNA or gDNA derived from T cells, B-cell-depleted T cells, or PBMCs.

The material sequenced was peripheral blood. This TCR was sampled from a man aged 50 to 60 with active COVID-19. The rearrangement uses TRBV4-1 and TRBJ2-7, with D possibly being TRBD2 (6 bases). The CDR3 DNA follows: TGCGCCAGCAGCCCTCATGTGGAGGGGCACTACGAGCAGTACTTC. Encoded protein: CASSPHVEGHYEQYF.